These 24 T cell receptor beta chains were all obtained from the same sample, sequenced in a study of molecular identifiers for immune sequencing clone quantification. TCRdb redid the calling of the PCR reads with MiXCR, one entry per CDR3 protein. In the table there are a few hundred thousand distinct CDR3 sequences, roughly 25% of which are singletons. Material for sequencing was naive CD8+ T cells from blood, with Jurkat cell RNA spiked in. Described subset: FACS-sorted CD8+CD4-CCR7+CD45RA+ naive T cells. The source of these receptors is a human donor in good health. Some libraries in this study had Jurkat cell RNA spiked in.

As regards this clonotype: An end of the junction differs from the germline gene, which may be a read error. The V gene is TRBV28, the J gene TRBJ2-5; weak D call: TRBD1 (6 bases). The germline CDR1 and CDR2 sequences are MDHEN and SYDVKM. The CDR3 has 16 residues. The CDR3 region is CASGFTGMGDQETQYF. CDR3 sequence (DNA): TGTGCCAGCGGTTTCACAGGGATGGGGGACCAAGAGACCCAGTACTTC.

This clonotype showed up just a few times. The CDR3 is CASSQATGQGRHEQYF. In nucleotides, the CDR3 is TGCGCCAGCAGCCAAGCTACTGGACAGGGGAGGCACGAGCAGTACTTC. The chain combines TRBV4-1 with TRBJ2-7, with 9 bases matching TRBD1. Trimming removed 1 base from V and 5 bases from J; junction bases left unmatched: 9. The CDR3 is 16 residues long. Germline lookup yields CDR1 MGHRA and CDR2 YSYEKL.

This clonotype has a handful of counts. The chain employs TRBV20-1 and TRBJ1-5; D unresolved. Per germline, CDR1 DFQATT and CDR2 SNEGSKA (reference sequence). V lost 0 bases and J lost 0, with 9 bases in between. This CDR3 is 15 amino acids long. CDR3 loop: CSARDGLISNQPQHF. CDR3 sequence (DNA): TGCAGTGCTAGAGATGGGCTGATTAGCAATCAGCCCCAGCATTTT.

This clonotype was found a few times. The chain recombines TRBV27 with TRBJ1-3; maybe TRBD1 (6 bases). From germline, CDR1 is MNHEY and CDR2 SMNVEV (reference sequence). The CDR3 is 17 residues long. The ends were cut back, 3 bases at V and 7 bases at J, with 22 bases in the middle. The CDR3 here is CASSFMNPTQGSNTIYF. In DNA form, the CDR3 reads TGTGCCAGCAGTTTCATGAACCCAACTCAGGGGAGCAACACCATATATTTT.

V is TRBV6-2 or TRBV6-3 and J is TRBJ1-6, with 10 bases lining up with TRBD1. Germline V gene data show CDR1 as MNHEY and CDR2 as SVGEGT. Losses at the gene ends were 2 bases for V and 10 bases for J; bases not matched to a gene: 5. CDR3 size: 15 residues. The CDR3 DNA is TGTGCCAGCAGTTACGCCGGGACAGGGGCATCACCCCTCCACTTT. Encoded protein: CASSYAGTGASPLHF.

This clonotype was recorded at least ten times. The CDR3 DNA follows: TGTGCCAGCAGCTCCTTAGAGCGGGAGCAGTACTTC. This gives the protein CASSSLEREQYF. The J gene is TRBJ2-7, the V gene TRBV7-9; D may be TRBD2 (5 bases). The V gene lost 4 bases and the J gene lost 7 bases, with 11 bases spanning the gap. Germline V gene sequence: CDR1 SEHNR, CDR2 FQNEAQ (reference sequence). This CDR3 region has 12 residues.

On this clonotype: Since a much larger clone is just one base distant, this may be a read error. The V gene is TRBV27, the J gene TRBJ2-7; either TRBD1 or TRBD2 may supply D (6 bases each). The V gene's germline CDR1 is MNHEY and CDR2 SMNVEV (reference sequence). V was trimmed by 3 bases and J by 0 bases, leaving 12 bases between them. The CDR3 consists of 15 residues. CDR3: CASSFSGALSYEQYF. In DNA, the CDR3 is TGTGCCAGCAGTTTTTCGGGGGCCCTCTCCTACGAGCAGTACTTC.

This clonotype has just a few counts. The rearrangement links TRBV7-9 to TRBJ2-7; TRBD1 matches 7 bases. CDR1 is SEHNR, CDR2 FQNEAQ, per germline (reference sequence). The V segment lost 5 bases and the J segment 5 bases; nucleotides outside the gene matches: 12. The CDR3 spans 15 residues. The CDR3 coding sequence is TGTGCCAGCAGCAATCCCGGGACAGTAGGCGACGAGCAGTACTTC. Protein product: CASSNPGTVGDEQYF.

The chain links TRBV4-1 to TRBJ2-2; D is undetermined. The CDR3 spans 16 residues. Germline CDR1 MGHRA, CDR2 YSYEKL. V was trimmed by 2 bases and J by 1 base, leaving 11 bases between them. This CDR3 reads CASSQTRLENTGELFF. The CDR3 nucleotides read TGCGCCAGCAGCCAAACAAGACTGGAGAACACCGGGGAGCTGTTTTTT.

This clonotype occurred a few times. This chain joins TRBV24-1 and TRBJ1-5, with D tentatively TRBD1 (5 bases). CDR1 is KGHDR, CDR2 SFDVKD, per germline. V was trimmed by 4 bases and J by 5 bases, leaving 11 bases between them. The CDR3 is 14 residues long. CDR3 amino acids: CATSEAGMDQPQHF. CDR3 in DNA: TGTGCCACCAGTGAGGCAGGGATGGATCAGCCCCAGCATTTT.

This clonotype was recorded a few times. This chain links TRBV19 with TRBJ2-7; 9 nucleotides align to TRBD1. The CDR3 contains 17 residues. V lost 0 bases, J lost 4 bases, and 10 bases stayed unmatched. Looked up from germline, CDR1 is LNHDA and CDR2 is SQIVND (reference sequence). CDR3 DNA: TGTGCCAGTAGTATAGATCTGACGGGACAGGGTGTGTACGAGCAGTACTTC. This gives the protein CASSIDLTGQGVYEQYF.

The table lists this clonotype with many counts. V usage is TRBV19 and J usage is TRBJ2-3, with D unclear. Germline CDR1 is LNHDA and CDR2 is SQIVND (reference sequence). Trimming took 2 bases from V and 0 from J, leaving 9 bases between them. CDR3 size: 15 residues. The CDR3 here is CASSIIGPSTDTQYF. CDR3 DNA: TGTGCCAGTAGTATAATAGGACCTAGCACAGATACGCAGTATTTT.

Only a few counts were recorded for this clonotype. A much more abundant neighbour one base away suggests this may be a read error. The chain is built from TRBV6-5 and TRBJ2-7, with D tentatively TRBD2 (7 bases). CDR3 size: 15 residues. Per the germline V gene, CDR1 is MNHEY and CDR2 is SVGAGI. CDR3 sequence (DNA): TGTACCAGCAGTTACTCTACAGGGAGGGACTACGAGCAGTACTTC. The encoded protein is CTSSYSTGRDYEQYF.

Comment on this clonotype: A much larger clone sits a single nucleotide away, making a read error possible. V and J are TRBV9 and TRBJ2-5, with D uncertain. Germline assignment: CDR1 SGDLS and CDR2 YYNGEE. The CDR3 length is 16 residues. The CDR3 coding sequence is TGTGCCAGCAGCCCGCCCCTGGGGTGGGCCCAAGAGACCCGGTACTTC. Protein: CASSPPLGWAQETRYF.

This clonotype was counted many times. This CDR3 is CASSGRDGVYEQYF. DNA of the CDR3: TGTGCCAGCAGTGGGCGGGACGGAGTCTACGAGCAGTACTTC. The V gene is TRBV6-5, the J gene TRBJ2-7, with a tentative D call TRBD2 (6 bases). V dropped 5 bases and J dropped 3 bases, with 14 bases sitting between them. This CDR3 has 14 amino acids. Germline V lookup: CDR1 MNHEY, CDR2 SVGAGI.

There are a few counts of this clonotype. The V call is TRBV7-9, the J call TRBJ2-7; D not resolved. Germline V CDR1 and CDR2: SEHNR, FQNEAQ (reference sequence). Trimming stripped 3 bases from V and 4 bases from J, with 7 bases between. The CDR3 extends over 12 amino acids. The CDR3 is CASSFIVYEQYF. CDR3 bases: TGTGCCAGCAGCTTTATAGTTTACGAGCAGTACTTC.

Concerning this clonotype itself: A junction end diverges from the germline sequence, so it may reflect a read error. The V and J genes are TRBV5-3 and TRBJ1-4; 9 bases map to TRBD1. TRBV5-3 is reported as an ORF; its role is uncertain. This CDR3 has 15 residues. The CDR3 protein is CASSLDTGGNEKLFF. CDR3 DNA sequence: TGTGCCAGCAGCTTGGATACAGGGGGCAATGAAAAACTGTTTTTT.

In its sample, this clonotype was seen a few times. The chain joins TRBV10-3 to TRBJ2-1; D not certain. The CDR3 is 13 amino acids. Trimming shortened V by 7 bases and J by 8 bases, and 15 bases separated the two germline ends. Germline V CDR1 and CDR2: ENHRY, SYGVKD. The CDR3: CAINGEYSHEQFF. The CDR3 bases are TGTGCCATCAACGGAGAGTATTCCCATGAGCAGTTCTTC.

Details on this clonotype: The CDR3 end shows no conserved phenylalanine or tryptophan, and so a read error is likely. V gene TRBV4-3 combines with J gene TRBJ2-6; D tentatively reads TRBD1 or TRBD2 (6 bases each). Trimming removed 0 bases from V and 4 bases from J, with 13 bases in between. Per germline, CDR1 LGHNA and CDR2 YSLEER. The CDR3 extends over 17 amino acids. The CDR3 protein is CASSQDEWGAGANVLTS. The CDR3 DNA is TGCGCCAGCAGCCAAGATGAATGGGGGGCGGGGGCCAACGTCCTGACTTCC.

This chain links TRBV24-1 with TRBJ2-5, with TRBD1 identical over 7 bases. Trimming removed 10 bases from V and 1 base from J; junction bases left unmatched: 5. From germline, CDR1 is KGHDR and CDR2 SFDVKD. This CDR3 has 13 residues. Here the CDR3 DNA reads TGTGCCACACCGGGGACAGTCCAAGAGACCCAGTACTTC. Protein product: CATPGTVQETQYF.

Turning to this clonotype: A much larger clone is a single base away; this may be a read error. Without the conserved terminal phenylalanine or tryptophan, this CDR3 likely stems from a read error. V and J are TRBV30 and TRBJ1-5, with TRBD1 matching 7 bases. The CDR3 spans 14 residues. V was clipped by 5 bases and J by 2 bases; unmatched bases: 6. Per the germline V gene, CDR1 is GTSNPN and CDR2 is SVGIG (reference sequence). CDR3 in DNA: TGTGCCTGGGCGACAGGGATCGGCAATCAGCCCCAGCATCTT. This translates into CAWATGIGNQPQHL.

This clonotype appeared many times. V usage is TRBV24-1 and J usage is TRBJ2-7, with 7 bases identical to TRBD1. The CDR3 spans 12 residues. CDR1 and CDR2 from the germline V gene are KGHDR and SFDVKD. Unmatched junction bases numbered 2, after V lost 7 bases and J lost 3 bases. The DNA of the CDR3 is TGTGCCACCAGCTCAGGGGGCTACGAGCAGTACTTC. Its protein product is CATSSGGYEQYF.

V and J are TRBV27 and TRBJ2-7, with 9 bases fitting TRBD1. Germline lookup yields CDR1 MNHEY and CDR2 SMNVEV (reference sequence). Trimming removed 7 bases from V and 0 bases from J; junction bases left unmatched: 7. The CDR3 spans 15 residues. The CDR3 loop reads CASNLTGGFSYEQYF. DNA for the CDR3: TGTGCCAGCAACCTGACAGGGGGTTTCTCCTACGAGCAGTACTTC.

Ten or more counts support this clonotype. The chain recombines TRBV29-1 with TRBJ2-7; D gene unclear. The CDR3 length is 13 residues. Per the germline V gene, CDR1 is SQVTM and CDR2 is ANQGSEA. V lost 7 bases to trimming and J lost 0 bases, with 13 bases between them. In DNA, the CDR3 is TGCAGCGCTGTTGACGTGGACTCCTACGAGCAGTACTTC. Translation: CSAVDVDSYEQYF.